This T cell receptor beta chain was obtained from a study of shared clonotypes between healthy human individuals. Across the study: Per donor, three plates held CD4 naive cells, three held CD4 memory, two held CD8 naive and one held CD8 memory. The study's findings and limits: The study sampled only blood, and tissue repertoires likely differ. Clonotype sharing across donors was expected to vary with sequencing depth.

V gave up 6 bases and J gave up 6 bases, with 17 bases separating them. Germline V CDR1 and CDR2: ENHRY, SYGVKD. CDR3 length: 14 residues. Libraries were prepared by immunoSEQ multiplex PCR; TCRdb keeps only in-frame clonotypes and omits some of them. The table has 2 million to 2.5 million clones, more than 90% seen once. This clone showed up just once. The antigen is unknown. The chain couples TRBV10-3 to TRBJ1-2; a weak D match, TRBD1 (5 bases). This TCR was recovered from a man aged 18 to 30 in good health. The sample taken for sequencing was naive CD4+ T cells sorted from blood. The subset is: CD45RA+ positively selected. Here the CDR3 reads CAISLLRGVDGYTF. Written as DNA, the CDR3 is TGTGCCATCAGCCTACTCAGAGGGGTGGATGGCTACACCTTC.